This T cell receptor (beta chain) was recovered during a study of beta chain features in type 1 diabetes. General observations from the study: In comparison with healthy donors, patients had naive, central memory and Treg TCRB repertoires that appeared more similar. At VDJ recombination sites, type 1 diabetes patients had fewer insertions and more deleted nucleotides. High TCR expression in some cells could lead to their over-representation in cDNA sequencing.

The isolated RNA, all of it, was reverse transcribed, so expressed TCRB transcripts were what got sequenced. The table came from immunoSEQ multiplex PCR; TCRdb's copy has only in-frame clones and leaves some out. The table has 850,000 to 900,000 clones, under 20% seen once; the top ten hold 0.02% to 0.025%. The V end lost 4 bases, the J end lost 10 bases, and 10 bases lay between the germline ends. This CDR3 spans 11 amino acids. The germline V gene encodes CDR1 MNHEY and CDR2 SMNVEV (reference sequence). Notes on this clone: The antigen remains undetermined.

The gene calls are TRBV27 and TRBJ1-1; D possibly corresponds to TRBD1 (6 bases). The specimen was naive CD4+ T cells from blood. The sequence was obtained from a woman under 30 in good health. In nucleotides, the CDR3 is TGTGCCAGCAGTTCACAGGGCCCAGCTTTCTTT. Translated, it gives CASSSQGPAFF.